These 19 T cell receptor beta chains were all obtained from the same sample, sequenced in a study of blood T cell repertoires in COVID-19. Using immunoSEQ multiplex PCR, the repertoire was profiled, and TCRdb retains in-frame clones only, with some absent. This table holds over 200,000 clones, around nine tenths found once. The sequencing input was peripheral blood. The receptors come from a woman aged 18-29 years who had recovered from COVID-19.

This clone appeared once. For the CDR3, the DNA is TGTGCCAGCAGCGTAACCCCGAGAGCGGGAGACAATGAGCAGTTCTTC. Its protein is CASSVTPRAGDNEQFF. This chain uses TRBV9 with TRBJ2-1; 8 bases agree with TRBD2. The ends lost 1 base at V and 5 bases at J; junction bases unmatched: 8. The CDR3 is made up of 16 amino acids. Per germline, CDR1 SGDLS and CDR2 YYNGEE.

In its sample, this clone was seen once. The V call is TRBV6-2 or TRBV6-3, the J call TRBJ2-4, with TRBD1 as a possible D gene (5 bases). The CDR3 is made up of 18 amino acids. CDR1 and CDR2 (germline): MNHEY, SVGEGT. Trimming removed 2 bases at V and 0 bases at J, with 17 bases between. The CDR3 is CASSYGRTGFIAKNIQYF. DNA for the CDR3: TGTGCCAGCAGTTACGGCCGAACAGGTTTTATAGCCAAAAACATTCAGTACTTC.

The genes are TRBV27 and TRBJ2-7; 8 bases are a match to TRBD1. Germline loops: CDR1 MNHEY, CDR2 SMNVEV (reference sequence). V lost 5 bases, J lost 6 bases, and 6 bases stayed unmatched. This CDR3 comprises 13 residues. CDR3 nucleotide sequence: TGTGCCAGCAGTACCAGGGGGCTGGGCGAGCAGTACTTC. It translates to CASSTRGLGEQYF.

The V gene is TRBV7-8, the J gene TRBJ2-1; 8 nucleotides match TRBD2. The V gene's germline CDR1 is SGHVS and CDR2 FQNEAQ. The junction had 8 bases not matched to a gene; V was cut back by 6 bases and J by 4 bases. The CDR3 is made up of 15 amino acids. Here the CDR3 DNA reads TGTGCCAGCAGTTTCCCGGGACTAGAATACAATGAGCAGTTCTTC. It is translated as CASSFPGLEYNEQFF.

The rearrangement joins TRBV5-6 to TRBJ1-1; D might be TRBD1 (6 bases). The CDR3 is 14 amino acids. The V gene lost 6 bases and the J gene lost 6 bases, with 18 bases spanning the gap. Per the germline V gene, CDR1 is SGHDT and CDR2 is YYEEEE. The CDR3 DNA sequence: TGTGCCAGCACGTTCGTGGGGGCCGGGGCTGAAGCTTTCTTT. It yields the protein CASTFVGAGAEAFF.

The chain employs TRBV29-1 and TRBJ2-7; D is possibly TRBD1 (7 bases). Trimming stripped 7 bases from V and 0 bases from J, with 16 bases between. Germline CDR1 is SQVTM and CDR2 is ANQGSEA. The CDR3 loop spans 14 amino acids. CDR3 nucleotide sequence: TGCAGCGCTGCTGGGGGGACAGCCTCCTACGAGCAGTACTTC. As protein: CSAAGGTASYEQYF.

The chain has TRBV19 and TRBJ2-7; 7 nucleotides match TRBD2. The CDR3 is 14 amino acids. Per germline, CDR1 LNHDA and CDR2 SQIVND (reference sequence). The J segment lost 0 bases and the V segment lost 2 bases, leaving 1 base of the junction unmatched. CDR3 amino acids: CASSIRGSSYEQYF. The CDR3, as DNA: TGTGCCAGTAGTATACGCGGGAGCTCCTACGAGCAGTACTTC.

The CDR3 is CAWSGTAAQYF. CDR3 coding DNA: TGTGCCTGGAGCGGGACTGCAGCGCAGTATTTT. The J gene is TRBJ2-3, the V gene TRBV30; D is perhaps TRBD2 (6 bases). The CDR3 runs to 11 residues. The V and J ends lost 3 bases and 10 bases respectively, with 11 bases between them. Germline V gene sequence: CDR1 GTSNPN, CDR2 SVGIG (reference sequence).

The V call is TRBV7-2, the J call TRBJ1-2, with 8 bases lining up with TRBD1. CDR1 is SGHTA, CDR2 FQGNSA, per germline. The CDR3 has 18 residues. V was clipped by 3 bases and J by 5 bases; unmatched bases: 17. For the CDR3, the DNA is TGTGCCAGCAGCTTGGGTCCTAGCCACCAACAGGGGGGGTATGGCTACACCTTC. Its protein product is CASSLGPSHQQGGYGYTF.

This chain connects TRBV7-2 to TRBJ1-2; D is perhaps TRBD1 (5 bases). CDR1 is SGHTA, CDR2 FQGNSA, per germline. V was shortened by 7 bases and J by 4 bases, with 10 bases between the two germline ends. The CDR3 runs 12 residues. The CDR3 bases are TGTGCCAGCATAAGAGACAGCTATGGCTACACCTTC. Translated: CASIRDSYGYTF. The full variable domain, in which reference TRBV7-2 and TRBJ1-2 provide the parts outside the CDR3, is GAGVSQSPSNKVTEKGKDVELRCDPISGHTALYWYRQSLGQGLEFLIYFQGNSAPDKSGLPSDRFSAERTGGSVSTLTIQRTQQEDSAVYLCASIRDSYGYTFGSGTRLTVV.

V usage is TRBV11-2 and J usage is TRBJ1-2; D is possibly TRBD1 (5 bases). The CDR3 is 14 residues long. Looked up from germline, CDR1 is SGHAT and CDR2 is FQNNGV. V gave up 5 bases and J gave up 3 bases, with 13 bases separating them. CDR3 protein: CASSSRVKDYGYTF. CDR3 nucleotide sequence: TGTGCCAGCAGCAGCAGGGTCAAGGACTATGGCTACACCTTC.

The chain recombines TRBV10-1 with TRBJ2-1, with 7 positions matching TRBD2. CDR1 WNHNN and CDR2 SYGVQD come from the germline V gene (reference sequence). The CDR3 is 14 amino acids. The V and J ends lost 6 bases and 10 bases, in that order; junction bases with no gene match: 12. CDR3 sequence reads: CASSEEREAWEQFF. The DNA for the CDR3 is TGCGCCAGCAGCGAGGAGCGGGAAGCATGGGAGCAGTTCTTC.

The chain links TRBV20-1 to TRBJ1-2; D unclear. Germline CDR1 is DFQATT and CDR2 is SNEGSKA (reference sequence). V was trimmed by 8 bases and J by 6 bases, leaving 13 bases between them. The CDR3 runs 11 residues. DNA of the CDR3: TGCAGTACCCGATGGGCGAATGGCTACACCTTC. Protein: CSTRWANGYTF.

The J gene is TRBJ1-5, the V gene TRBV5-6, with unresolved D. The CDR3 is made up of 16 amino acids. Germline V gene lookup returns CDR1 SGHDT and CDR2 YYEEEE. V lost 1 base and J 2 bases, leaving 13 bases between the germline ends. The CDR3 region is CASSLRHHGGNQPQHF. CDR3 bases: TGTGCCAGCAGCTTGCGGCACCACGGGGGCAATCAGCCCCAGCATTTT.

The chain combines TRBV24-1 with TRBJ2-3; the D gene is possibly TRBD1 (5 bases). CDR1 KGHDR and CDR2 SFDVKD come from the germline V gene. This CDR3 is built from 15 residues. V lost 3 bases and J 5 bases, leaving 14 bases between the germline ends. CDR3 amino acids: CATSDPALGVDTQYF. CDR3 nucleotide sequence: TGTGCCACCAGTGATCCGGCCCTAGGGGTAGATACGCAGTATTTT.

Turning to this clone: At one end, the junction sequence differs from germline, possibly due to a read error. The chain has TRBV20-1 and TRBJ1-2; no reliable D call. The germline V gene has CDR1 DFQATT and CDR2 SNEGSKA (reference sequence). CDR3 size: 10 residues. The CDR3 bases are TGCAGTGCCAGAGATCAGGACTACACCTTC. Translated, it gives CSARDQDYTF.

The chain couples TRBV4-2 to TRBJ2-3; D not resolved. The ends were cut back, 0 bases at V and 2 bases at J, with 9 bases in the middle. Germline values: CDR1 LGHNA, CDR2 YNFKEQ. This CDR3 is built from 15 residues. The CDR3 spells CASSQEVAITDTQYF. The CDR3 DNA sequence: TGTGCCAGCAGCCAAGAGGTAGCTATCACAGATACGCAGTATTTT.

This clone was counted once. The V call is TRBV6-4, the J call TRBJ2-3; 9 nucleotides line up with TRBD2. The length of the CDR3 is 16 residues. Germline V CDR1 and CDR2: MRHNA, SNTAGT. Losses at the gene ends were 3 bases for V and 4 bases for J; bases not matched to a gene: 8. CDR3 sequence: CASSETPGLASDTQYF. Here the CDR3 DNA reads TGTGCCAGCAGTGAGACCCCGGGACTAGCTTCAGATACGCAGTATTTT.

This chain joins TRBV6-5 and TRBJ1-3; the D gene is possibly TRBD1 (6 bases). From germline, CDR1 is MNHEY and CDR2 SVGAGI. CDR3 length: 14 amino acids. Trimming cost V 8 bases and J 1 base, with 12 bases left between them. This CDR3 is CASAFRGSGNTIYF. DNA of the CDR3: TGTGCCAGCGCCTTTAGGGGGTCTGGAAACACCATATATTTT.